This T cell receptor beta chain was recorded in a study of blood T cell repertoires in COVID-19. Across the study: There were acute and convalescent COVID-19 samples, and they came from the United States, Italy and Spain.

Trimming pared 0 bases from V and 4 bases from J, leaving 8 bases between. The CDR3 totals 15 residues. Germline V gene sequence: CDR1 SGHNT, CDR2 YYREEE (reference sequence). Clones were sequenced by immunoSEQ multiplex PCR, and TCRdb holds only the in-frame ones, with some missing. The sample carries under 60,000 clones, roughly 80% recorded once. The rearrangement joins TRBV5-4 to TRBJ1-6, with D unclear. The sample consisted of peripheral blood. This TCR was sampled from a man in his forties with acute or convalescent COVID-19. The chain's CDR3 is CASSLAGHYNSPLHF. CDR3 in DNA: TGTGCCAGCAGCTTGGCGGGTCATTATAATTCACCCCTCCACTTT.